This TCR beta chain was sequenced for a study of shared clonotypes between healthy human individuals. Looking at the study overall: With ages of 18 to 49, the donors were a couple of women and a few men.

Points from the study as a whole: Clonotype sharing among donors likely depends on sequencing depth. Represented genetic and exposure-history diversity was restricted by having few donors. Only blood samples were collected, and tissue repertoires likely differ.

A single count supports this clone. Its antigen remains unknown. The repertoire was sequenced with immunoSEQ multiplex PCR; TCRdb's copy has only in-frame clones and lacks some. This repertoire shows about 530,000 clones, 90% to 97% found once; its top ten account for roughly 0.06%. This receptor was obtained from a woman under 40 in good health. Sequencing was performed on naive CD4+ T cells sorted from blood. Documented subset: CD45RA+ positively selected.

This CDR3 is CASYPTSGRLVQETQYF. For the CDR3, the DNA is TGCGCCAGCTACCCGACTAGCGGGAGACTCGTCCAAGAGACCCAGTACTTC. The genes are TRBV5-1 and TRBJ2-5; TRBD2 matches at 12 bases. Germline V gene lookup returns CDR1 SGHRS and CDR2 YFSETQ. The CDR3 contains 17 residues. The trim removed 7 bases at V and 1 base at J, leaving 11 bases unmatched.